The source of this T cell receptor (beta chain) is a study of blood T cell repertoires in COVID-19. On the study more broadly: The analysed material was cDNA or gDNA that came from T cells, B-cell-depleted T cells, or PBMCs.

V shed 0 bases, J shed 5 bases, and the junction held 4 bases outside the gene matches. The CDR3 runs to 17 residues. Germline assignment: CDR1 SGHAT and CDR2 FQNNGV. In the original processing: Estimates of nucleated cell counts were drawn from the amplification of reference gene primers. Clones were sequenced by immunoSEQ multiplex PCR, and TCRdb holds only the in-frame ones, with some missing. V and J calls and clone size are as listed in that table; D and trimming were resolved from the DNA. Of approximately 23,000 clones listed, around 90% are singletons. Sequences were obtained from peripheral blood. The V gene is TRBV11-2, the J gene TRBJ1-6, with TRBD1 identical over 10 bases. The receptor was derived from a woman of 80 years or more with active COVID-19. The CDR3 nucleotides read TGTGCCAGCAGCTTAGATGGGACAGGGGCCAATAATTCACCCCTCCACTTT. Translating gives CASSLDGTGANNSPLHF.